These T cell receptor beta chains were read from a single sample in a study of blood T cells in healthy people across ages. Each CDR3 protein is one row after TCRdb ran MiXCR on the 5' RACE reads. The top ten hold roughly 2% of the sample, which has about 1.8 million distinct CDR3 sequences, around 48% seen once. The sequenced sample consisted of blood. The receptors shown here come from a woman aged 40 to 50 in good health. Both conserved end residues are part of each CDR3. D genes are given only for firm matches. Clone size is given for some rows only: seen once, a few or many times, or a class if the clone is expanded.

clone size | J gene | D gene | V gene | CDR3 DNA | CDR3 protein
NA | TRBJ2-5 | TRBD1 | TRBV6-1 | TGTGCCAGCCTCAGGGACAGGGGGCAAGGGGAGACCCAGTACTTC | CASLRDRGQGETQYF
NA | TRBJ2-7 | NA | TRBV7-2 | TGTGCCAGTAGCGACCGGGGGAGGCAGTACTTC | CASSDRGRQYF
NA | TRBJ2-1 | NA | TRBV7-2 | TGTGCCAGCAGTTCCAGCGGATTTCCTACGAATGAGCAGTTCTTC | CASSSSGFPTNEQFF
few | TRBJ2-1 | NA | TRBV5-6 | TGTGCCAGCAGCTTTATAGTTGGTGTCAGGGGCAATGAGCAGTTCTTC | CASSFIVGVRGNEQFF
NA | TRBJ2-5 | TRBD1 | TRBV7-2 | TGTGCCAGCAGCCAGCTTAGGCCGGACAGGGGGGTGCAGTACTTC | CASSQLRPDRGVQYF
few | TRBJ2-5 | TRBD1 | TRBV28 | TGTGCCAGCAGTCCGGGACAGGGCCTATCCACTGAGCAGTACTTC | CASSPGQGLSTEQYF
NA | TRBJ1-5 | TRBD1 | TRBV6-1 | TGTGCCAGCAGCGCCGGGACAGGGAGTTGGAGCAATCAGCCCCAGCATTTT | CASSAGTGSWSNQPQHF
few | TRBJ2-5 | NA | TRBV7-9 | TGTGCCACCCTGATGAGAACAGGGAACCAAGAGACCCAGTACTTC | CATLMRTGNQETQYF
few | TRBJ1-2 | NA | TRBV6-1 | TGTGCCAGCAGTGAATTGGGCTTGGGCTATGGCTACACCTTC | CASSELGLGYGYTF
once | TRBJ1-1 | NA | TRBV28 | TGTGCCAGCAGTTTTACAGGGTCGGTCACTGAAGCTTTCTTT | CASSFTGSVTEAFF
NA | TRBJ1-1 | NA | TRBV4-2 | TGTGCCAGCAGCCACATAAGCACAGGGTCTGAAGCTTTCTTT | CASSHISTGSEAFF
few | TRBJ2-3 | NA | TRBV6-2/TRBV6-3 | TGTGCCAGCAGTTACTCGACAGATACGCGGTATTTT | CASSYSTDTRYF
many | TRBJ1-2 | TRBD1 | TRBV20-1 | TGCAGTGCTATCTTGACAGGGGCCAAATCTAACTATGGCTACACCTTC | CSAILTGAKSNYGYTF
few | TRBJ2-6 | NA | TRBV11-1 | TGTGCCAGCAGCTTCGTACACCTCTCTGGGGCCAACGTCCTGACTTTC | CASSFVHLSGANVLTF
NA | TRBJ2-7 | TRBD1 | TRBV24-1 | TGTGCCACCAGTGATCGGGACAGGGAGGTTGGCGAGCAGTACTTC | CATSDRDREVGEQYF
NA | TRBJ2-1 | TRBD2 | TRBV15 | TGTGCCACCAGCAGGGGACTAGCGGGGACAAAGCAGTTCTTC | CATSRGLAGTKQFF
NA | TRBJ2-5 | TRBD2 | TRBV2 | TGTGCCAGCAGTGATTTCCGGACGGGGGGGATTTACTATACCCAGTACTTC | CASSDFRTGGIYYTQYF
many | TRBJ2-5 | TRBD1 | TRBV18 | TGTGCCAGCAGCCAACAGGGGGGAGAGACCCAGTACTTC | CASSQQGGETQYF
NA | TRBJ2-7 | TRBD1 | TRBV25-1 | TGTGCCAGCAGTGACACGGACAGGGCCGGTTCCTACGAGCAGTACTTC | CASSDTDRAGSYEQYF
few | TRBJ2-5 | TRBD1 | TRBV7-9 | TGTGCCAGCAGCCCGCCGGACAGGGCGGCTGAGACCCAGTACTTC | CASSPPDRAAETQYF